This T cell receptor (beta chain) was captured in a study of tumor and adjacent non-tumor tissue in lung cancer (dated by TCRdb to 2016 to 2019). Study-level background: Of the cohort, around eleven patients had adenocarcinoma, 2 had squamous cell carcinoma and 1 had small cell lung cancer. The roughly 15 patients were aged roughly 31 to 80 years, included about ten men and 5 women, and had TNM stage I to III disease. Sequencing produced more than 100,000,000 productive TCRbeta reads in total, an average of approximately 3.9 million reads per sample. Using bulk TCRbeta repertoires from 15 lung cancer patients, the study set lung tumor tissue side by side with matched distant non-tumor lung tissue. For each patient, one tumor sample and one normal lung sample were taken, giving around 31 paired specimens that underwent TCRbeta CDR3 sequencing. Overall results and qualifications from the work: Only 15 or so patients were included in the cohort, and the need for larger samples and more detailed clinical data was noted by the authors. Significantly higher TCR diversity was found in younger patients, and higher tumor TCR diversity was associated with shorter overall and disease-free survival. Significantly higher TCR diversity (inverse Simpson) was observed in tumor tissue than in normal lung tissue (roughly 390 vs 170, P = 0.0075, Mann-Whitney U test). Peripheral blood was not sequenced, so blood TCRbeta repertoires were not examined in the lung cancer patients of the study. The top 100 clones accounted for a significantly larger cumulative portion of the repertoire in normal lung than in tumor tissue. The methods do not name the sequencing platform or mention unique molecular identifiers.

Its CDR3 holds 15 amino acids, cysteine through phenylalanine. Of all the DNA, just the CDR3 is kept, 45 bases in frame from base 1. Reading the germline V gene (reference sequence) gives CDR1 SEHNR and CDR2 FQNEAQ. The library was built by means of multiplex PCR. The instrument was an Illumina HiSeq 2500. Following protocols modified from ARM-PCR, the researchers constructed TCRbeta libraries through three rounds of nested PCR with primers (Table S4). Before sequencing, PCR products of 200-500 bp were excised from the gel and purified with the QIAquick gel extraction kit. The original pipeline was this. Reads were cleaned with Trimmomatic, merged with FLASH into complete CDR3 sequences, and assigned to V(D)J germline segments with MiTCR. Clonal diversity was computed as the inverse Simpson's index with VDJtools. A read counted as productive if the sequence was in-frame and lacked a premature stop codon. Using fastp trimming at Q25 and MiXCR clonotype assembly, TCRdb reanalyzed the public sequencing data and kept in-frame beta chains. Rows are combined by CDR3 protein, so each entry shows the most common genes and DNA. It is TCRdb's table, rather than the study itself, that gives the V and J calls and clone size. This sample comprises tens of thousands of distinct CDR3 sequences, roughly two thirds of them detected only once. The ten largest clones add up to about 32% of the sample.

Regarding this clonotype: Its specific antigen is unknown. Germline and junction disagree at one end, which may indicate a read error.

Bulk unsorted tissue served as the source for RNA extraction, and RNA quality was assessed using a NanoDrop ND-1000 and an Agilent 2100. For the normal lung samples, distant non-tumor tissue was collected more than 3 cm away from the tumor edge. Newly diagnosed lung cancer patients without prior chemotherapy who had been admitted for thoracic surgery in China between August and November 2014 were enrolled as donors. The study excluded patients who had received radiotherapy or chemotherapy before or who had another cancer at the same time. Pieces of surgical tissue measuring roughly 1-2 cm3 were kept in RNAlater solution and stored at -80 degrees C until use.

The source is a man in his 70s with non-small cell lung cancer. The sequence joins TRBV7-9 to TRBJ2-4; a confident D gene designation cannot be given. What was sequenced was distant non-tumor lung tissue. The DNA sequence is as follows: TGTGCCAGCAGCCAGACCGCTCGAGCCAAAAACATACAGTACTTC. Its protein is CASSQTARAKNIQYF.